The T cell receptor (beta chain) described here comes from a study of spatial heterogeneity in lung cancer. Study summary: Detection consistently captured more beta-chain sequences than alpha-chain sequences.

CDR3 length: 16 amino acids. Trimming cost V 4 bases and J 0 bases; bases outside gene matches: 8. CDR1 is SGHRS, CDR2 YFSETQ, per germline. TCRdb ran MiXCR on the 5' RACE reads and lists one entry per CDR3 protein. Of 85,000 to 100,000 distinct CDR3 sequences listed, 9.5% to 15% are singletons. Time point given: sample taken at primary tumor resection. Unsorted whole RNA of tumor, nontumor lung or frozen PBMC was sequenced. The 55 to 90 donors had untreated early-stage non-small cell lung cancer. This clonotype came up many times. Material: PBMCs, obtained at surgery. The chain recombines TRBV5-1 with TRBJ2-3, with 7 bases that match TRBD2. The receptor was isolated from a male donor with early-stage non-small cell lung cancer. This CDR3 reads CASSRRAGWSTDTQYF. In DNA, the CDR3 is TGCGCCAGCAGCCGACGAGCGGGATGGAGCACAGATACGCAGTATTTT.